This T cell receptor beta chain was profiled in a study of T-cell reconstitution after alpha-beta-depleted transplantation in children. About this clonotype: Its target is unknown.

The study's findings and limits: Surviving recipient T cells and thymic progenitors underlay high day-60 TCRbeta diversity in some patients. Expanded clones from the graft, numbering several hundred, reportedly supplied alpha-beta T cells about two months after transplant.

The CDR3 totals 15 residues. Germline loops: CDR1 MNHNS, CDR2 SASEGT. Trimming stripped 6 bases from V and 5 bases from J, with 17 bases between. This sample's TCRbeta library carried unique molecular identifier barcodes. TCRdb used MiXCR to reprocess the PCR reads, holding one entry per CDR3 protein. The data contain roughly 120,000 distinct CDR3 sequences, more than 20% of them singletons. This TCR came from a male patient between 2 and 10 years old who had a stem cell transplant for chronic granulomatous disease, so the T cells may come from the graft donor. The source material was PBMCs, mostly from graft donor cells, sampled 180 days after TCRalphabeta/CD19-depleted stem cell transplant. The gene calls are TRBV6-1 and TRBJ1-5, with D maybe TRBD1 (6 bases). CDR3 sequence reads: CASRAMGGVHQPQHF. CDR3 in DNA: TGTGCCAGCAGAGCCATGGGGGGCGTCCATCAGCCCCAGCATTTT.